A selection of T cell receptor beta chains follows, all from one sample in a study of shared clonotypes between healthy human individuals. Generated by immunoSEQ multiplex PCR, the TCRdb table keeps only in-frame clones and is missing some. The sample lists around 1,900,000 clones; about 94% were seen once. Material for sequencing was naive CD8+ T cells from PBMCs. The receptors derive from a young man in good health. Some clones in this sample may be carry-over from other donors' samples. Each CDR3 is given without its conserved first and last residue.

j_gene,v_gene,CDR3aa
TRBJ2-7,TRBV21-1,ARTISHEQY
TRBJ2-2,TRBV10-3,AISELSGITGELF
TRBJ1-2,TRBV19,ASSAWTPRDGYT
TRBJ1-5,TRBV27,ASSFSDQPQH
TRBJ2-5,TRBV6-1,ASSEDPRETQY
TRBJ2-5,TRBV28,ASRQTGGTQETQY
TRBJ2-7,TRBV19,ASSPRTSGFSSEQY
TRBJ1-1,TRBV7-9,ASSLPAQNTEAF
TRBJ2-6,TRBV9,ASSGRLTGGDSGANVLT
TRBJ1-1,TRBV5-1,ASSLTGMNTEAF
TRBJ2-3,TRBV7-6,ASSLEQGGRTDTQY
TRBJ2-7,TRBV9,ASSPPVRGGEQY
TRBJ2-7,TRBV5-5,ASSSDSSYEQY
TRBJ2-2,TRBV5-1,ASRGPSGELF
TRBJ1-4,TRBV11-2,ASSHGQGALTNEKLF
TRBJ2-1,TRBV27,ASSRTAYNEQF
TRBJ2-3,TRBV27,ASSWTSGNTDTQY
TRBJ2-7,TRBV19,ASSPGRNYEQY
TRBJ1-1,TRBV13,ASSLGIAGGVVAEAF
TRBJ1-3,TRBV16,ASSPLKGRSSGNTIY
TRBJ2-7,TRBV27,ASSSPFAGTGESEQY
TRBJ1-2,TRBV29-1,SVEDQGQGPNYGYT
TRBJ2-7,TRBV29-1,SAGTSDTYEQY
TRBJ2-7,TRBV5-6,ASSSGTGVRGYEQY
TRBJ1-1,TRBV7-8,ASSAGQGKYTEAF
TRBJ1-2,TRBV27,ASSLYPGGDYGYT
TRBJ2-7,TRBV4-3,ASSHGPGPSSYEQY
TRBJ2-3,TRBV7-9,ASSRGWDTQY